This TCR beta chain appears in the sequencing data of a study of CD8 T cells in ankylosing spondylitis. The V end lost 4 bases, the J end lost 3 bases, and 12 bases lay between the germline ends. There are 14 residues in the CDR3. This clonotype was detected ten times or more. Its antigen is unidentified. The study, taken as a whole, reports: There was a TCR beta motif, made of fewer than 10 highly homologous variants, that appeared characteristic of ankylosing spondylitis blood.

Quantitative 5'-RACE with molecular barcodes generated TCR beta libraries. Via MiXCR, TCRdb re-called the 5' RACE reads, giving one row per CDR3 protein. The sample carries some 150,000 distinct CDR3 sequences, around 10% recorded once. The genes are TRBV12-3 or TRBV12-4 and TRBJ1-1; D gene unclear. The TCR comes from a female donor with ankylosing spondylitis or in good health (not recorded which). Sample: blood, either unsorted or a sorted T cell fraction (not recorded which). The CDR3 DNA is TGTGCCAGCAGTTCTAGGTCGGGGTACACTGAAGCTTTCTTT. It is translated as CASSSRSGYTEAFF.